The 30 T cell receptor beta chains below were found in one sample sequenced in a study of blood T cell repertoires in COVID-19 (dated by TCRdb to the early 2020s). Library preparation was by the immunoSEQ multiplex PCR assay. The source is immuneACCESS, and TCRdb retained only in-frame sequences with V and J called. Part of the clones is not carried over; for the studies checked, unresolved V genes explain less than half of this, and the remainder is unexplained. Across this sample there are 100,000 to 150,000 clones, with around 76% seen only once. The ten largest make up 2.3% of the sample. The sequencing input was peripheral blood. Source of these receptors: a man in his sixties or seventies with acute or convalescent COVID-19.

The V gene is TRBV11-2, the J gene TRBJ1-3; D unclear. V was shortened by 5 bases and J by 0 bases, with 11 bases between the two germline ends. This CDR3 region has 15 residues. CDR1 is SGHAT, CDR2 FQNNGV, per germline. CDR3: CASSLFRSSGNTIYF. CDR3 bases: TGTGCCAGCAGCCTCTTCCGCAGCTCTGGAAACACCATATATTTT.

This clone has a single count. The rearrangement joins TRBV7-6 to TRBJ2-1, with 11 bases fitting TRBD1. From germline, CDR1 is SGHVS and CDR2 FNYEAQ. This CDR3 comprises 13 residues. Trimming removed 8 bases from V and 9 bases from J; junction bases left unmatched: 6. This CDR3 reads CASGRTGGGEQFF. The CDR3 nucleotides read TGTGCCAGCGGACGGACAGGGGGCGGTGAGCAGTTCTTC. Together with reference TRBV7-6 and TRBJ2-1, the CDR3 gives the full variable domain: GAGVSQSPRYKVTKRGQDVALRCDPISGHVSLYWYRQALGQGPEFLTYFNYEAQQDKSGLPNDRFSAERPEGSISTLTIQRTEQRDSAMYRCASGRTGGGEQFFGPGTRLTVL.

The chain carries TRBV4-1 and TRBJ1-2; 7 bases are shared with TRBD1. V lost 3 bases and J lost 8; bases outside the gene matches: 9. The V gene's germline CDR1 is MGHRA and CDR2 YSYEKL. There are 14 residues in the CDR3. For the CDR3, the DNA is TGCGCCAGCAGCCAGGCGACAGGGATGGGCGGCTACACCTTC. Protein: CASSQATGMGGYTF.

The chain couples TRBV6-5 to TRBJ2-3, with 9 bases that match TRBD2. The CDR3 loop spans 15 amino acids. The junction had 7 bases not matched to a gene; V was cut back by 7 bases and J by 2 bases. Germline values: CDR1 MNHEY, CDR2 SVGAGI. Written as DNA, the CDR3 is TGTGCCAGCACCCCCAGCGGGGGGATCACAGATACGCAGTATTTT. As protein: CASTPSGGITDTQYF.

The table lists this clone with a count of one. The V and J genes are TRBV7-2 and TRBJ2-3, with 7 positions matching TRBD2. V shed 3 bases and J 1 base; nucleotides not matched to a gene: 7. This CDR3 has 16 amino acids. Germline loops: CDR1 SGHTA, CDR2 FQGNSA. CDR3 sequence reads: CASSLGGGSGTDTQYF. CDR3 DNA: TGTGCCAGCAGCTTGGGCGGGGGTTCTGGCACAGATACGCAGTATTTT.

This sequence joins TRBV5-1 and TRBJ1-5, with D perhaps matching TRBD1 (5 bases). The V end lost 0 bases, the J end lost 3 bases, and 10 bases lay between the germline ends. Per the germline V gene, CDR1 is SGHRS and CDR2 is YFSETQ. The CDR3 has 15 residues. The DNA of the CDR3 is TGCGCCAGCAGCTTGGGGGCAGGGTTCAATCAGCCCCAGCATTTT. This codes for CASSLGAGFNQPQHF. Complete variable domain (other parts from reference TRBV5-1 and TRBJ1-5): KAGVTQTPRYLIKTRGQQVTLSCSPISGHRSVSWYQQTPGQGLQFLFEYFSETQRNKGNFPGRFSGRQFSNSRSEMNVSTLELGDSALYLCASSLGAGFNQPQHFGDGTRLSIL.

V and J are TRBV18 and TRBJ1-4; 11 positions agree with TRBD1. CDR1 is KGHSH, CDR2 LQKENI, per germline. CDR3 length: 17 residues. Trimming took 5 bases from V and 8 from J; bases not matched to a gene: 13. CDR3 in DNA: TGTGCCAGCTCAAACGGACAGGGGGCCGCGGCATGGGAAAAACTGTTTTTT. Protein: CASSNGQGAAAWEKLFF.

The chain links TRBV5-4 to TRBJ2-3; TRBD2 aligns across 10 bases. The CDR3 sequence is 14 residues long. V lost 4 bases and J lost 6; bases outside the gene matches: 5. CDR1 and CDR2 from the germline V gene are SGHNT and YYREEE (reference sequence). CDR3 sequence (DNA): TGTGCCAGCAGCATCCTAGCGGGGGCGGATACGCAGTATTTT. This gives the protein CASSILAGADTQYF. The variable domain in full, completed from reference TRBV5-4 and TRBJ2-3, reads ETGVTQSPTHLIKTRGQQVTLRCSSQSGHNTVSWYQQALGQGPQFIFQYYREEENGRGNFPPRFSGLQFPNYSSELNVNALELDDSALYLCASSILAGADTQYFGPGTRLTVL.

V gene TRBV2 combines with J gene TRBJ1-2; 8 nucleotides align to TRBD1. In germline, CDR1 is SNHLY, CDR2 FYNNEI. Trimming took 3 bases from V and 5 from J; bases not matched to a gene: 8. The CDR3 has 15 amino acids. The CDR3 sequence is CASSEGTGRGYGYTF. CDR3 nucleotides: TGTGCCAGCAGTGAGGGGACAGGCCGAGGGTATGGCTACACCTTC. Variable domain in full (rest from reference TRBV2 and TRBJ1-2): EPEVTQTPSHQVTQMGQEVILRCVPISNHLYFYWYRQILGQKVEFLVSFYNNEISEKSEIFDDQFSVERPDGSNFTLKIRSTKLEDSAMYFCASSEGTGRGYGYTFGSGTRLTVV.

V gene TRBV5-1 combines with J gene TRBJ2-4, with 10 bases lining up with TRBD1. After removal of 0 bases from V and 11 bases from J, the junction contained 8 bases not matched to a gene. CDR1 and CDR2 from the germline V gene are SGHRS and YFSETQ. The CDR3 is 15 residues long. CDR3 protein: CASSLDGTGVRVQYF. The CDR3 nucleotides are TGCGCCAGCAGCTTGGATGGGACAGGGGTCCGAGTTCAGTACTTC.

The CDR3 loop is CASSLTVSATNEKLFF. CDR3 in DNA: TGCGCCAGCAGCTTGACGGTGAGCGCAACTAATGAAAAACTGTTTTTT. The chain combines TRBV5-1 with TRBJ1-4; no firm D call. Trimming stripped 1 base from V and 0 bases from J, with 10 bases between. Per germline, CDR1 SGHRS and CDR2 YFSETQ. The CDR3 covers 16 residues.

The rearrangement joins TRBV18 to TRBJ2-7, with D tentatively TRBD1 (6 bases). This CDR3 comprises 15 residues. Looked up from germline, CDR1 is KGHSH and CDR2 is LQKENI. With 3 bases removed from V and 6 bases from J, the gap between germline ends came to 18 bases. This CDR3 reads CASSPQGHGSTEQYF. The CDR3 region has the DNA TGTGCCAGCTCACCCCAGGGACACGGGTCCACCGAGCAGTACTTC. Full variable domain (rest looked up from reference TRBV18 and TRBJ2-7): NAGVMQNPRHLVRRRGQEARLRCSPMKGHSHVYWYRQLPEEGLKFMVYLQKENIIDESGMPKERFSAEFPKEGPSILRIQQVVRGDSAAYFCASSPQGHGSTEQYFGPGTRLTVT.

This clone showed up just a few times. V is TRBV20-1 and J is TRBJ1-1; weak D call: TRBD1 (6 bases). CDR3 length: 16 amino acids. CDR1 DFQATT and CDR2 SNEGSKA come from the germline V gene (reference sequence). The germline V and J ends were trimmed by 3 bases and 1 base, with 18 bases remaining between them. The CDR3 is CSASPGALQTNTEAFF. Here the CDR3 DNA reads TGCAGTGCTAGTCCAGGGGCTCTTCAAACGAACACTGAAGCTTTCTTT.

This chain joins TRBV7-2 and TRBJ2-7, with 11 nucleotides matching TRBD2. This CDR3 has 16 amino acids. The germline CDR1 and CDR2 sequences are SGHTA and FQGNSA. V gave up 5 bases and J gave up 2 bases; unmatched junction bases: 8. The CDR3 loop reads CASSLTSGGSPYEQYF. CDR3 DNA: TGTGCCAGCAGCCTAACTAGCGGGGGAAGCCCCTACGAGCAGTACTTC.

J is TRBJ2-1 and V is TRBV19, with D maybe TRBD1 (5 bases). This CDR3 contains 17 residues. Deletions cut 3 bases from V and 0 bases from J, with 15 bases between. Germline CDR1 is LNHDA and CDR2 is SQIVND (reference sequence). The CDR3 DNA follows: TGTGCCAGTAGTATGGGGCGACCCTCAAGCTCCTACAATGAGCAGTTCTTC. Translated, it gives CASSMGRPSSSYNEQFF. The full variable domain, in which reference TRBV19 and TRBJ2-1 provide the parts outside the CDR3, is DGGITQSPKYLFRKEGQNVTLSCEQNLNHDAMYWYRQDPGQGLRLIYYSQIVNDFQKGDIAEGYSVSREKKESFPLTVTSAQKNPTAFYLCASSMGRPSSSYNEQFFGPGTRLTVL.

The rearrangement joins TRBV28 to TRBJ2-2; D is possibly TRBD1 (5 bases). CDR1 and CDR2 from the germline V gene are MDHEN and SYDVKM. Trimming stripped 7 bases from V and 4 bases from J, with 16 bases between. This CDR3 region has 15 residues. The CDR3 protein is CASTHNWGGTGELFF. The CDR3, as DNA: TGTGCCAGCACCCACAACTGGGGCGGCACCGGGGAGCTGTTTTTT.

The gene calls are TRBV2 and TRBJ1-5; a weak D match, TRBD1 (6 bases). Per germline, CDR1 SNHLY and CDR2 FYNNEI. The CDR3 is 14 amino acids. Trimming removed 5 bases at V and 3 bases at J, with 11 bases between. In DNA form, the CDR3 reads TGTGCCAGCAGTTTTGGACAGTTCAATCAGCCCCAGCATTTT. Protein sequence: CASSFGQFNQPQHF.

The gene calls are TRBV4-2 and TRBJ1-1; D may be TRBD1 (6 bases). V was trimmed by 4 bases and J by 1 base, leaving 16 bases between them. Germline V gene data show CDR1 as LGHNA and CDR2 as YNFKEQ. The CDR3 runs to 16 residues. CDR3 in amino acids: CASSRGGAGQNTEAFF. Here the CDR3 DNA reads TGTGCCAGCAGCCGTGGGGGGGCAGGGCAGAACACTGAAGCTTTCTTT.

V usage is TRBV3-1 (or the pseudogene TRBV3-2) and J usage is TRBJ2-1; D is perhaps TRBD1 (5 bases). V was cut by 0 bases and J by 5 bases, with 17 bases left in between. CDR3 length equals 17 residues. The germline V gene encodes CDR1 LGHDT and CDR2 YNNKEL (reference sequence). This CDR3 is CASSQDLRASPHNEQFF. The DNA for the CDR3 is TGTGCCAGCAGCCAAGACCTCAGGGCATCGCCGCACAATGAGCAGTTCTTC.

The chain uses TRBV19 and TRBJ2-7, with D maybe TRBD2 (6 bases). Trimming removed 2 bases at V and 0 bases at J, with 11 bases between. Looked up from germline, CDR1 is LNHDA and CDR2 is SQIVND (reference sequence). The CDR3 is 15 amino acids. CDR3 residues: CASSIRGGSSYEQYF. The CDR3 DNA is TGTGCCAGTAGTATACGTGGGGGGAGCTCCTACGAGCAGTACTTC.

The chain uses TRBV3-1 (or the pseudogene TRBV3-2) and TRBJ1-1; a possible D gene is TRBD1 (6 bases). The ends were cut back, 4 bases at V and 1 base at J, with 13 bases in the middle. The CDR3 runs to 15 residues. Germline-derived CDR1 and CDR2 are LGHDT and YNNKEL (reference sequence). CDR3 sequence reads: CASSRDRIQNTEAFF. Here the CDR3 DNA reads TGTGCCAGCAGCCGAGACAGGATCCAGAACACTGAAGCTTTCTTT.

The gene calls are TRBV6-6 and TRBJ2-7; D is possibly TRBD2 (7 bases). The CDR3 has 16 amino acids. Trimming pared 2 bases from V and 4 bases from J, leaving 18 bases between. The V gene's germline CDR1 is MNHNY and CDR2 SVGAGI (reference sequence). CDR3 loop: CASSYGGAGGQYEQYF. The CDR3 DNA sequence: TGTGCCAGCAGTTACGGGGGGGCCGGGGGTCAATACGAGCAGTACTTC.

The J gene is TRBJ2-3, the V gene TRBV5-1, with D perhaps TRBD1 (6 bases). This CDR3 is 16 amino acids long. V was cut by 2 bases and J by 2 bases, with 15 bases left in between. CDR1 and CDR2 from the germline V gene are SGHRS and YFSETQ. Here the CDR3 DNA reads TGCGCCAGCAGCTTTGCCCTTCAGGGGTCCACAGATACGCAGTATTTT. It yields the protein CASSFALQGSTDTQYF.

This clone was recorded only once. V gene TRBV7-2 combines with J gene TRBJ1-1; TRBD1 agrees at 10 bases. This CDR3 is 15 amino acids long. The V gene's germline CDR1 is SGHTA and CDR2 FQGNSA. With V trimmed by 6 bases and J by 1 base, 5 bases remained unmatched. In DNA, the CDR3 is TGTGCCAGCAGTCCTAGACAGGGGGCGAACACTGAAGCTTTCTTT. Residues: CASSPRQGANTEAFF.

This chain uses TRBV6-5 with TRBJ1-2, with D tentatively TRBD1 (5 bases). V dropped 2 bases and J dropped 8 bases, with 15 bases sitting between them. Germline V CDR1 and CDR2: MNHEY, SVGAGI. The CDR3 has 14 amino acids. In DNA form, the CDR3 reads TGTGCCAGCAGTTACAGCGGGGCAAGGGAAGGCTACACCTTC. Its protein product is CASSYSGAREGYTF.

The rearrangement links TRBV29-1 to TRBJ1-3; D uncertain. The V gene's germline CDR1 is SQVTM and CDR2 ANQGSEA. This CDR3 has 11 amino acids. V shed 6 bases and J shed 1 base, with 4 bases lying between them. The CDR3 loop is CSVRSGNTIYF. CDR3 in DNA: TGCAGCGTCAGGTCTGGAAACACCATATATTTT.

The V call is TRBV4-1, the J call TRBJ2-3, with TRBD1 matching over 9 bases. With V trimmed by 1 base and J by 3 bases, 8 bases remained unmatched. Per the germline V gene, CDR1 is MGHRA and CDR2 is YSYEKL. The CDR3 loop spans 17 amino acids. The CDR3 bases are TGCGCCAGCAGCCAAGTGCGGACAGGGGCCACAACAGATACGCAGTATTTT. It specifies CASSQVRTGATTDTQYF.

The chain employs TRBV7-6 and TRBJ1-4; 8 bases match TRBD1. The trim removed 5 bases at V and 6 bases at J, leaving 8 bases unmatched. The CDR3 length is 15 residues. CDR1 is SGHVS, CDR2 FNYEAQ, per germline. CDR3 sequence reads: CASSLVQGEYEKLFF. The DNA of the CDR3 is TGTGCCAGCAGCCTAGTACAGGGGGAATATGAAAAACTGTTTTTT.

The V and J genes are TRBV5-1 and TRBJ1-5; no firm D call. The CDR3 is made up of 14 amino acids. Trimming took 0 bases from V and 2 from J, leaving 6 bases between them. The germline gives CDR1 SGHRS, CDR2 YFSETQ. The CDR3 region has the DNA TGCGCCAGCAGCTTGGATCCTGGCAATCAGCCCCAGCATTTT. Translation gives CASSLDPGNQPQHF.

The V gene is TRBV7-9, the J gene TRBJ1-2; 10 positions match TRBD1. CDR1 and CDR2 (germline): SEHNR, FQNEAQ (reference sequence). With V trimmed by 4 bases and J by 4 bases, 6 bases remained unmatched. The CDR3 has 15 residues. CDR3 bases: TGTGCCAGCAGCTCAGCGGGACAGGGGTCCTATGGCTACACCTTC. It yields the protein CASSSAGQGSYGYTF. Filled out from reference TRBV7-9 and TRBJ1-2, the complete variable domain reads DTGVSQNPRHKITKRGQNVTFRCDPISEHNRLYWYRQTLGQGPEFLTYFQNEAQLEKSRLLSDRFSAERPKGSFSTLEIQRTEQGDSAMYLCASSSAGQGSYGYTFGSGTRLTVV.